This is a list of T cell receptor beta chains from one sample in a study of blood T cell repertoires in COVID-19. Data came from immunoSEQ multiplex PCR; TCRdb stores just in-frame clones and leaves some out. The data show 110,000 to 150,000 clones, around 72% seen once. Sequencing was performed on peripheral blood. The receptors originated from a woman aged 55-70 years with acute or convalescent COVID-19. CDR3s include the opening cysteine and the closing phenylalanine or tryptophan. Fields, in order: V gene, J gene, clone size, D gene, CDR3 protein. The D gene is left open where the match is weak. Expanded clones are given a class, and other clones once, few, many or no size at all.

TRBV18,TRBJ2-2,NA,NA,CASSPSLANTGELFF
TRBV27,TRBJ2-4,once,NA,CASSLAGAGNIQYF
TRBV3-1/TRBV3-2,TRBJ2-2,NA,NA,CASSRRGRTGELFF
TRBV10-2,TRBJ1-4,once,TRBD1,CASSSQGVNEKLFF
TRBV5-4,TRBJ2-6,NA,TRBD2,CASSREGAGANVLTF
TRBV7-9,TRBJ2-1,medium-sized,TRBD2,CASSLEKGLAGGSFF
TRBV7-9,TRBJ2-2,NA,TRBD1,CASSYTGGAGNTGELFF
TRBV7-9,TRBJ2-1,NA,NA,CASSLQGSSYNEQFF
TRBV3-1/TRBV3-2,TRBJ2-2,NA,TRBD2,CASSQGALAGTSTNTGELFF
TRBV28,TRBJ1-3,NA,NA,CASSTPGNTIYF
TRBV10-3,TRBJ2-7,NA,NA,CAISGSRGQRSYEQYF
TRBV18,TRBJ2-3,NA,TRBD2,CASSPAGLAGGTDTQYF
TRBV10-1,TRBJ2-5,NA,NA,CASRIYGRETQYF